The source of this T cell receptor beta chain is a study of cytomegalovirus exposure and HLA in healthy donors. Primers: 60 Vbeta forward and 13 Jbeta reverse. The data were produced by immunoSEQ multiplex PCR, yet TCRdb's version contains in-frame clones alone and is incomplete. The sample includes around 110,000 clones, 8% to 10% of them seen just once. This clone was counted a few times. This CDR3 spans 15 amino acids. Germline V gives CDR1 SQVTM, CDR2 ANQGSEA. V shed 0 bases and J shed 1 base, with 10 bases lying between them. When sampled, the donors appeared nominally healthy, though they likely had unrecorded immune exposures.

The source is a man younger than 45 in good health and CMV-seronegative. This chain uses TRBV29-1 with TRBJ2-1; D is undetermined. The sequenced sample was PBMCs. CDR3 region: CSVEDLAQSYNEQFF. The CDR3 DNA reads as TGCAGCGTTGAAGATCTGGCCCAGTCCTACAATGAGCAGTTCTTC.